Following are 23 T cell receptor beta chains from one sample sequenced in a study of OX40 agonist ivuxolimab in advanced cancers. The table came from immunoSEQ multiplex PCR; TCRdb's copy has only in-frame clones and leaves some out. The repertoire has more than 45,000 clones, roughly 82% of them found once; the top ten carry about 3.8%. Sample: CD4+ or CD8+ T cells sorted from blood, taken in a trial of the OX40 agonist ivuxolimab. These receptors originate from an adult with an advanced solid tumor such as melanoma, head and neck, liver or kidney cancer.

This rearrangement joins TRBV28 to TRBJ2-2; the D gene is possibly TRBD1 (5 bases). CDR3 size: 15 residues. V was cut by 1 base and J by 4 bases, with 10 bases left in between. CDR1 and CDR2 (germline): MDHEN, SYDVKM. The CDR3 here is CASSLSRGFTGELFF. The CDR3 DNA reads TGTGCCAGCAGTTTATCAAGGGGTTTCACCGGGGAGCTGTTTTTT.

The rearrangement uses TRBV6-1 and TRBJ1-2; D might be TRBD1 (5 bases). Germline V gene lookup returns CDR1 MNHNS and CDR2 SASEGT. There are 14 residues in the CDR3. Trimming took 1 base from V and 7 from J, leaving 13 bases between them. The CDR3 nucleotides read TGTGCCAGCAGTGAAGTTGACAGTCTGGGTGGCTACACCTTC. This sequence encodes CASSEVDSLGGYTF.

The V and J genes are TRBV27 and TRBJ2-7, with 9 bases aligning to TRBD1. The CDR3 spans 19 residues. Germline-derived CDR1 and CDR2 are MNHEY and SMNVEV (reference sequence). V was pared by 4 bases and J by 2 bases, with 18 bases of the junction left unmatched. The CDR3 DNA reads as TGTGCCAGCAGTTACACGACTAATAAACCGGGACAGGGTACCTACGAGCAGTACTTC. Translation: CASSYTTNKPGQGTYEQYF.

J is TRBJ2-1 and V is TRBV19; 9 bases are shared with TRBD2. The CDR3 sequence is 17 residues long. Trimming cost V 0 bases and J 7 bases; bases outside gene matches: 10. The V gene's germline CDR1 is LNHDA and CDR2 SQIVND (reference sequence). CDR3 residues: CASSIDFSGGPRNEQFF. CDR3 coding DNA: TGTGCCAGTAGTATAGATTTTAGCGGGGGACCAAGAAATGAGCAGTTCTTC. Variable domain in full (rest from reference TRBV19 and TRBJ2-1): DGGITQSPKYLFRKEGQNVTLSCEQNLNHDAMYWYRQDPGQGLRLIYYSQIVNDFQKGDIAEGYSVSREKKESFPLTVTSAQKNPTAFYLCASSIDFSGGPRNEQFFGPGTRLTVL.

V and J are TRBV28 and TRBJ1-5, with TRBD1 identical over 9 bases. The germline CDR1 and CDR2 sequences are MDHEN and SYDVKM. The CDR3 totals 14 residues. Losses at the gene ends were 4 bases for V and 9 bases for J; bases not matched to a gene: 7. The CDR3 region is CASSSTGGGRPQHF. As DNA, the CDR3 is TGTGCCAGCAGTTCTACAGGGGGCGGCCGGCCCCAGCATTTT.

The chain is built from TRBV5-1 and TRBJ2-1, with D maybe TRBD1 (6 bases). This CDR3 contains 13 residues. The germline V gene encodes CDR1 SGHRS and CDR2 YFSETQ. V was shortened by 5 bases and J by 4 bases, with 10 bases between the two germline ends. The CDR3 nucleotides read TGCGCCAGCAGTCCAGGACAGTACAATGAGCAGTTCTTC. It specifies CASSPGQYNEQFF.

The chain carries TRBV18 and TRBJ1-1, with 7 nucleotides matching TRBD1. Germline V CDR1 and CDR2: KGHSH, LQKENI. This CDR3 contains 16 residues. Trimming cost V 6 bases and J 1 base; bases outside gene matches: 11. DNA of the CDR3: TGTGCCAGCTCCGTATCCGGGACAGCTAGGAACACTGAAGCTTTCTTT. Its translation: CASSVSGTARNTEAFF.

The chain couples TRBV16 to TRBJ2-5; D might be TRBD2 (6 bases). V dropped 1 base and J dropped 2 bases, with 8 bases sitting between them. Germline CDR1 reads KGHSY; CDR2 reads FQNENV. CDR3 length: 14 amino acids. The CDR3 DNA is TGTGCCAGCAGCCAATGGCGGGGACAAGAGACCCAGTACTTC. Protein sequence: CASSQWRGQETQYF.

This sequence joins TRBV5-1 and TRBJ1-2, with D unresolved. This CDR3 spans 14 amino acids. V was pared by 0 bases and J by 0 bases, with 6 bases between. Per germline, CDR1 SGHRS and CDR2 YFSETQ. The CDR3, as DNA: TGCGCCAGCAGCTTGGACTCCGCTAACTATGGCTACACCTTC. Encoded protein: CASSLDSANYGYTF.

The chain joins TRBV6-6 to TRBJ2-7; TRBD2 aligns across 9 bases. This CDR3 spans 15 amino acids. V gave up 6 bases and J gave up 0 bases; unmatched junction bases: 6. CDR1 is MNHNY and CDR2 is SVGAGI in the germline V gene (reference sequence). The CDR3 spells CASRGREGLSYEQYF. DNA for the CDR3: TGTGCCAGCAGGGGGCGGGAGGGGCTCTCCTACGAGCAGTACTTC.

This clone was seen a handful of times. The chain carries TRBV10-3 and TRBJ2-7; maybe TRBD2 (5 bases). The CDR3 length is 14 residues. Trimming stripped 1 base from V and 7 bases from J, with 14 bases between. Germline lookup yields CDR1 ENHRY and CDR2 SYGVKD. CDR3 region: CAISEWPNSGEQYF. DNA of the CDR3: TGTGCCATCAGTGAGTGGCCCAATTCGGGGGAGCAGTACTTC.

The rearrangement links TRBV10-1 to TRBJ1-5; D perhaps matches TRBD1 (5 bases). The CDR3 has 15 amino acids. CDR1 is WNHNN and CDR2 is SYGVQD in the germline V gene (reference sequence). Trimming pared 5 bases from V and 3 bases from J, leaving 14 bases between. CDR3 protein: CASSLSDRPNQPQHF. DNA of the CDR3: TGCGCCAGCAGTCTTTCAGACAGACCCAATCAGCCCCAGCATTTT.

This chain joins TRBV19 and TRBJ1-4; 7 bases agree with TRBD1. The CDR3 covers 16 residues. Losses at the gene ends were 5 bases for V and 4 bases for J; bases not matched to a gene: 10. Germline-derived CDR1 and CDR2 are LNHDA and SQIVND (reference sequence). The chain's CDR3 is CASSAPNRGLNEKLFF. The CDR3 DNA reads as TGTGCCAGTAGTGCCCCAAACAGGGGACTTAATGAAAAACTGTTTTTT. Based on the CDR3 plus reference TRBV19 and TRBJ1-4, the full variable domain is DGGITQSPKYLFRKEGQNVTLSCEQNLNHDAMYWYRQDPGQGLRLIYYSQIVNDFQKGDIAEGYSVSREKKESFPLTVTSAQKNPTAFYLCASSAPNRGLNEKLFFGSGTQLSVL.

The CDR3 loop is CASSRDRSNEQYF. CDR3 DNA: TGTGCCAGCAGCCGCGACAGGTCCAACGAGCAGTACTTC. The V and J genes are TRBV11-3 and TRBJ2-7; D possibly corresponds to TRBD1 (6 bases). V shed 5 bases and J shed 5 bases, with 13 bases lying between them. This CDR3 region has 13 residues. Germline CDR1 reads SGHNT; CDR2 reads YENEEA.

This chain links TRBV5-1 with TRBJ2-1; 10 bases fit TRBD2. CDR1 is SGHRS, CDR2 YFSETQ, per germline. J gave up 5 bases and V 1 base, and 3 bases lay outside the gene matches. This CDR3 is 15 amino acids long. DNA of the CDR3: TGCGCCAGCAGCTTGACTAGCGGGACCCACAATGAGCAGTTCTTC. The encoded protein is CASSLTSGTHNEQFF.

As regards this clone: It is unclear where the CDR3 begins or ends on the DNA, so no DNA is shown, and the CDR3 is as TCRdb lists it. V gene TRBV6-5 combines with J gene TRBJ1-4. The CDR3 sequence runs 14 residues, both termini included. Germline V gene sequence: CDR1 MNHEY, CDR2 SVGAGI. CDR3 in amino acids: CASSSSGSYEKLFF.

Remarks on this clone: The junction and the germline gene differ at one end; a read error may be behind it. The sample carries other DNA sequences with the same CDR3. The chain is built from TRBV23-1 and TRBJ2-7; 7 bases map to TRBD2. TRBV23-1 is noted as an ORF with a role that remains uncertain. The CDR3 contains 15 residues. The CDR3 DNA reads TGCGCCAGCAGTCAACTTAGGGACTACGCCTATGAGCAGTACTTC. Encoded protein: CASSQLRDYAYEQYF.

The chain carries TRBV18 and TRBJ1-2; possibly TRBD1 for D (6 bases). CDR3 length: 14 amino acids. In germline, CDR1 is KGHSH, CDR2 LQKENI. V shed 3 bases and J shed 3 bases, with 11 bases lying between them. For the CDR3, the DNA is TGTGCCAGCTCACCCGCGGGGGCGGACTATGGCTACACCTTC. This translates into CASSPAGADYGYTF.

The chain recombines TRBV11-2 with TRBJ2-3, with 7 nucleotides matching TRBD2. CDR3 size: 16 residues. Per germline, CDR1 SGHAT and CDR2 FQNNGV. V lost 5 bases to trimming and J lost 2 bases; unmatched junction nucleotides: 10. In DNA, the CDR3 is TGTGCCAGCAGCCCTTTAGCGGGTACCTACACAGATACGCAGTATTTT. Protein product: CASSPLAGTYTDTQYF.

This clone was detected only once. V gene TRBV2 combines with J gene TRBJ2-3; TRBD1 matches at 12 bases. Germline V gives CDR1 SNHLY, CDR2 FYNNEI. The CDR3 spans 19 residues. The J segment lost 6 bases and the V segment lost 6 bases, leaving 19 bases of the junction unmatched. CDR3 coding DNA: TGTGCCAGCAGGAAGATGGGTGTGGGGGACAGGGGGCGCGGGGATACGCAGTATTTT. Its protein is CASRKMGVGDRGRGDTQYF.

This clone has just one count. The gene calls are TRBV30 and TRBJ1-1; TRBD1 is a possible D gene (5 bases). The CDR3 runs to 14 residues. Germline lookup yields CDR1 GTSNPN and CDR2 SVGIG (reference sequence). DNA of the CDR3: TGTGCTCTAAGAGGGGCAAACCGGGCCACTGAAGCTTTCTTT. Protein: CALRGANRATEAFF.

V usage is TRBV10-2 and J usage is TRBJ2-7; 8 bases align to TRBD2. The length of the CDR3 is 15 residues. Looked up from germline, CDR1 is WSHSY and CDR2 is SAAADI. V shed 3 bases and J 3 bases; nucleotides not matched to a gene: 7. The CDR3 loop is CASSEIGSGSYEQYF. In nucleotides, the CDR3 is TGCGCCAGCAGTGAAATTGGGAGCGGGAGCTACGAGCAGTACTTC.

The chain joins TRBV9 to TRBJ2-1, with 12 bases aligning to TRBD2. The J segment lost 7 bases and the V segment lost 4 bases, leaving 6 bases of the junction unmatched. CDR1 SGDLS and CDR2 YYNGEE come from the germline V gene. The CDR3 has 15 amino acids. The CDR3 loop is CASSQTSGSMNEQFF. CDR3 sequence (DNA): TGTGCCAGCAGCCAGACTAGCGGGAGTATGAATGAGCAGTTCTTC.